The 11 T cell receptor beta chains below all came from one sample that was sequenced in a study of somatic mutations in cytotoxic T cells in rheumatoid arthritis. Clones were read by immunoSEQ multiplex PCR, and TCRdb kept only the in-frame ones, dropping some. Among roughly 20,000 clones, about four fifths were seen once, and the ten largest hold about 10%. Sample: CD8+ T cells sorted from blood. Source of these receptors: an adult with rheumatoid arthritis.

Only one count was recorded for this clone. V usage is TRBV5-1 and J usage is TRBJ2-7; possibly TRBD1 or TRBD2 for D (5 bases each). The CDR3 contains 13 residues. Per the germline V gene, CDR1 is SGHRS and CDR2 is YFSETQ. V was trimmed by 3 bases and J by 4 bases, leaving 11 bases between them. In DNA, the CDR3 is TGCGCCAGCAGCTACCGGGACGTTTACGAGCAGTACTTC. This codes for CASSYRDVYEQYF. Using reference TRBV5-1 and TRBJ2-7 for the parts outside the CDR3, the full variable domain is KAGVTQTPRYLIKTRGQQVTLSCSPISGHRSVSWYQQTPGQGLQFLFEYFSETQRNKGNFPGRFSGRQFSNSRSEMNVSTLELGDSALYLCASSYRDVYEQYFGPGTRLTVT.

The chain is built from TRBV6-1 and TRBJ2-1; D may be TRBD1 (5 bases). The germline CDR1 and CDR2 sequences are MNHNS and SASEGT. Deletions cut 6 bases from V and 8 bases from J, with 8 bases between. CDR3 length equals 11 residues. The CDR3 reads CASRVGDEQFF. The CDR3 DNA sequence: TGTGCCAGCAGGGTAGGGGATGAGCAGTTCTTC.

The rearrangement links TRBV4-1 to TRBJ1-5; 11 bases are a match to TRBD1. Trimming removed 1 base from V and 6 bases from J; junction bases left unmatched: 5. CDR1 and CDR2 from the germline V gene are MGHRA and YSYEKL. The CDR3 extends over 16 amino acids. The DNA of the CDR3 is TGCGCCAGCAGCCAAGTGCGGGGACAGGGGGGTCAGCCCCAGCATTTT. It yields the protein CASSQVRGQGGQPQHF.

The V gene is TRBV6-5, the J gene TRBJ1-1; D ambiguous. The V gene's germline CDR1 is MNHEY and CDR2 SVGAGI. CDR3 length: 12 amino acids. V was cut by 8 bases and J by 6 bases, with 13 bases left in between. CDR3: CASRTGRSEAFF. The CDR3 DNA sequence: TGTGCCAGCCGAACCGGCAGGTCTGAAGCTTTCTTT.

CDR3 sequence (DNA): TGTGCCAGTAGACCCCTGAAGAACACTGAAGCTTTCTTT. It is translated as CASRPLKNTEAFF. This sequence joins TRBV19 and TRBJ1-1; no reliable D call. The ends were cut back, 6 bases at V and 1 base at J, with 9 bases in the middle. The CDR3 spans 13 residues. Germline V gene data show CDR1 as LNHDA and CDR2 as SQIVND (reference sequence).

For the CDR3, the DNA is TGTGCCAGCAGTTTACAGGCTAGAGGCGAGACCCAGTACTTC. This encodes CASSLQARGETQYF. The genes are TRBV27 and TRBJ2-5; D is unresolved. CDR1 MNHEY and CDR2 SMNVEV come from the germline V gene (reference sequence). Trimming pared 2 bases from V and 5 bases from J, leaving 12 bases between. The CDR3 loop spans 14 amino acids.

The table lists this clone with a count of one. The chain employs TRBV7-6 and TRBJ2-5; 8 bases align to TRBD2. Germline CDR1 is SGHVS and CDR2 is FNYEAQ. Trimming removed 1 base from V and 9 bases from J; junction bases left unmatched: 10. The CDR3 loop spans 15 amino acids. The CDR3 is CASSLGAGVTSPQYF. The CDR3 coding sequence is TGTGCCAGCAGCTTAGGAGCGGGAGTAACTTCGCCCCAGTACTTC. Filled out from reference TRBV7-6 and TRBJ2-5, the complete variable domain reads GAGVSQSPRYKVTKRGQDVALRCDPISGHVSLYWYRQALGQGPEFLTYFNYEAQQDKSGLPNDRFSAERPEGSISTLTIQRTEQRDSAMYRCASSLGAGVTSPQYFGPGTRLLVL.

Note on this clone: The junction departs from germline at one end; a sequencing error may be responsible. The rearrangement links TRBV11-3 to TRBJ2-6; possible D gene TRBD1, 6 bases. The CDR3 spans 13 residues. Germline values: CDR1 SGHNT, CDR2 YENEEA. The chain's CDR3 is CARRGNGANVLTF. In DNA form, the CDR3 reads TGTGCCCGCAGGGGAAATGGGGCCAACGTCCTGACTTTC.

The V and J genes are TRBV11-3 and TRBJ1-1, with D unclear. Germline V CDR1 and CDR2: SGHNT, YENEEA. The CDR3 runs to 13 residues. The V and J ends lost 1 base and 4 bases respectively, with 7 bases between them. The CDR3 spells CASSLGGVTEAFF. The DNA of the CDR3 is TGTGCCAGCAGCTTAGGGGGAGTCACTGAAGCTTTCTTT.

The V and J genes are TRBV7-8 and TRBJ1-5; no firm D call. Trimming left V 1 base short and J 4 bases short, with 8 bases between. The germline gives CDR1 SGHVS, CDR2 FQNEAQ. The CDR3 spans 14 residues. For the CDR3, the DNA is TGTGCCAGCAGCTTAGGCGGGCTGAATCAGCCCCAGCATTTT. Amino acid sequence: CASSLGGLNQPQHF.

This clone was detected only a few times. This chain links TRBV4-2 with TRBJ1-4; no clear D gene. Trimming removed 2 bases from V and 5 bases from J, with 9 bases in between. This CDR3 has 14 residues. CDR1 and CDR2 from the germline V gene are LGHNA and YNFKEQ. CDR3 bases: TGTGCCAGCAGCCAACGTCTTACCAATGAAAAACTGTTTTTT. This gives the protein CASSQRLTNEKLFF.